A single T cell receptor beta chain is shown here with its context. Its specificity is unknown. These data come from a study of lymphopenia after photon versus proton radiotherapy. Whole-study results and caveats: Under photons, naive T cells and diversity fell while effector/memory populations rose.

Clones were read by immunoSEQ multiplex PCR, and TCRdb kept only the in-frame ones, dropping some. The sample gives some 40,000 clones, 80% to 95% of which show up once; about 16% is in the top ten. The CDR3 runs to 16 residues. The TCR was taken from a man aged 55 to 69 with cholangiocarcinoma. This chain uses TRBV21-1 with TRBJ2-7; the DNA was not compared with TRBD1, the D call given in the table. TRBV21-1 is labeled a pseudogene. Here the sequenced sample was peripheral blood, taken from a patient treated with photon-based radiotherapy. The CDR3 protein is CASSTNRTGSTYEQYF. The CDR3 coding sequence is TGTGCCAGCAGCACAAATCGGACAGGGAGTACCTACGAGCAGTACTTC.